This T cell receptor beta chain was retrieved from a study of PD-L1 blockade in urothelial cancer. Background on the study: Blood was tested 3 weeks (second dose) and 6 weeks into treatment. Per blood sample, T cells had a median of roughly 150,000.

Pretreatment sampling and on-treatment sampling together yielded between 1 and 8 samples for each patient. This table comes from immunoSEQ multiplex PCR, and its TCRdb copy is limited to in-frame clones, with some not included. The sample carries under 90,000 clones, roughly 90% recorded once. Trimming took 0 bases from V and 1 from J, leaving 16 bases between them. Per the germline V gene, CDR1 is SQVTM and CDR2 is ANQGSEA. The CDR3 totals 18 residues. The sequence derives from a man in his sixties with urothelial cancer. The sample in question was PBMCs, obtained around atezolizumab (anti-PD-L1) treatment. The V and J genes are TRBV29-1 and TRBJ1-6, with D unclear. CDR3 amino acids: CSVEEINTAGSYNSPLHF. CDR3 bases: TGCAGCGTTGAAGAAATCAATACCGCGGGGTCCTATAATTCACCCCTCCACTTT. The complete variable domain, with remaining parts taken from reference TRBV29-1 and TRBJ1-6, reads SAVISQKPSRDICQRGTSLTIQCQVDSQVTMMFWYRQQPGQSLTLIATANQGSEATYESGFVIDKFPISRPNLTFSTLTVSNMSPEDSSIYLCSVEEINTAGSYNSPLHFGNGTRLTVT.